This entry features one T cell receptor (beta chain) sequence. The antigen is not known. These data are taken from a study of cytomegalovirus exposure and HLA in healthy donors. PCR was performed using 60 Vbeta and 13 Jbeta primers. Libraries were prepared by immunoSEQ multiplex PCR; TCRdb keeps only in-frame clonotypes and omits some of them. In the table there are over 150,000 clones, around nine tenths of which are singletons. Points from the study as a whole: Apparent HLA restriction characterized most CMV-associated TCR beta chains in a later analysis. A previous analysis found most TCR beta V segments productive roughly 90% or roughly 30% of the time.

Germline CDR1 reads MNHEY; CDR2 reads SMNVEV (reference sequence). The CDR3 runs 13 residues. Sequenced sample: PBMCs. The chain links TRBV27 to TRBJ2-5, with D unclear. The J call may be in error: the DNA end matches TRBJ2-7 better. This sequence was found in a woman aged 25 to 39 in good health and CMV-seronegative. The CDR3 DNA follows: TGTGCCAGCAGTTTTGGTGCCACCTACGAGCAGTACTTC. This encodes CASSFGATYEQYF.